The 11 T cell receptor beta chains below come from one sample, sequenced in a study of metastatic and nonmetastatic thyroid tumors. Each patient went into thyroid surgery without having received any treatment. TCRdb re-clonotyped the PCR reads through MiXCR. The sample holds 45,000 to 65,000 clones, about 20% seen once. Sequenced sample: blood. These receptors were taken from a female donor with papillary thyroid cancer or a benign thyroid nodule (not recorded which). Some clones in this sample may be carry-over from other donors' samples.

This clone came up many times. The J gene is TRBJ1-2, the V gene TRBV4-1; 8 nucleotides agree with TRBD1. Germline V lookup: CDR1 MGHRA, CDR2 YSYEKL. Trimming cost V 1 base and J 4 bases; bases outside gene matches: 11. This CDR3 region has 17 residues. The CDR3 loop reads CASSQGGRGRSGYGYTF. The CDR3 DNA reads TGCGCCAGCAGCCAAGGGGGCAGGGGGCGCTCCGGCTATGGCTACACCTTC.

This chain connects TRBV9 to TRBJ2-3; D is ambiguous. This CDR3 is built from 17 residues. The germline V and J ends were trimmed by 0 bases and 8 bases, with 22 bases remaining between them. CDR1 is SGDLS and CDR2 is YYNGEE in the germline V gene. The CDR3 DNA is TGTGCCAGCAGCGTAGGGGCCTCAGAGCATAATCGCGGTACGCAGTATTTT. Amino acids: CASSVGASEHNRGTQYF.

With respect to this clone: Sequence at one end of the junction differs from germline and may be a read error. The rearrangement joins TRBV20-1 to TRBJ2-7, with D maybe TRBD2 (6 bases). The CDR3 is made up of 14 amino acids. In germline, CDR1 is DFQATT, CDR2 SNEGSKA (reference sequence). This CDR3 is CSARVPWEVYEQCF. The CDR3 DNA reads TGCAGTGCTAGAGTCCCATGGGAGGTCTACGAGCAGTGCTTC.

This chain links TRBV7-2 with TRBJ2-7, with D possibly TRBD2 on 5 matching bases. There are 13 residues in the CDR3. Germline CDR1 SGHTA, CDR2 FQGNSA. V was clipped by 1 base and J by 5 bases, with 9 bases between them. Written as DNA, the CDR3 is TGTGCCAGCAGCTTAGAGAACGGGGACGAGCAGTACTTC. Translated: CASSLENGDEQYF.

In its sample, this clone was seen many times. This chain connects TRBV6-1 to TRBJ1-1; D ambiguous. The ends were cut back, 8 bases at V and 1 base at J, with 11 bases in the middle. Germline loops: CDR1 MNHNS, CDR2 SASEGT. The CDR3 runs 13 residues. This chain's CDR3 is CASHQAANTEAFF. The CDR3 region has the DNA TGTGCCAGCCATCAGGCGGCGAACACTGAAGCTTTCTTT.

This clone showed up just a few times. This may be a read error: a much more frequent sequence differs by one nucleotide. The rearrangement joins TRBV2 to TRBJ2-1; TRBD2 matches 9 bases. J gave up 6 bases and V 7 bases, and 7 bases lay outside the gene matches. The CDR3 is made up of 14 amino acids. Germline V gene data show CDR1 as SNHLY and CDR2 as FYNNEI. CDR3 sequence: CASMGLAPSNEQFF. DNA for the CDR3: TGTGCCAGCATGGGACTAGCACCGAGCAATGAGCAGTTCTTC.

The rearrangement joins TRBV6-1 to TRBJ2-7, with TRBD1 matching over 10 bases. The CDR3 spans 16 residues. CDR1 MNHNS and CDR2 SASEGT come from the germline V gene. The junction had 13 bases not matched to a gene; V was cut back by 3 bases and J by 8 bases. The CDR3 region is CASSEDAGQGFDKQYF. The DNA of the CDR3 is TGTGCCAGCAGTGAGGATGCGGGACAGGGGTTCGATAAGCAGTACTTC.

This clone was picked up many times. The V gene is TRBV20-1, the J gene TRBJ2-1; 11 bases match TRBD2. This CDR3 comprises 15 residues. Germline trimming cut 1 base from V and 10 bases from J; bases unmatched to any gene: 9. Germline CDR1 and CDR2: DFQATT and SNEGSKA (reference sequence). The CDR3 spells CSARGVGLAVGEQFF. The CDR3 DNA follows: TGCAGTGCTAGAGGAGTGGGACTAGCGGTCGGAGAGCAGTTCTTC.

About this clone itself: A much more abundant neighbour one base away suggests this may be a read error. V is TRBV5-1 and J is TRBJ1-1, with unresolved D. The CDR3 runs 14 residues. CDR1 and CDR2 from the germline V gene are SGHRS and YFSETQ. The CDR3 loop is CAGRLSGMNTEAFF. CDR3 coding DNA: TGCGCCGGCAGGTTATCTGGGATGAACACTGAAGCTTTCTTT.

In its sample, this clone was seen many times. The CDR3 spells CASSYSAGTGEEQYF. CDR3 DNA: TGCGCCAGCAGCTACAGCGCCGGGACAGGGGAAGAGCAGTACTTC. The chain uses TRBV4-1 and TRBJ2-7, with 10 bases matching TRBD1. In germline, CDR1 is MGHRA, CDR2 YSYEKL. V dropped 5 bases and J dropped 7; count of bases not matched to a gene: 11. The CDR3 is made up of 15 amino acids.

This clone was picked up many times. This chain joins TRBV3-1 and TRBJ1-1, with D possibly TRBD1 on 5 matching bases. The CDR3 spans 15 residues. The germline gives CDR1 LGHDT, CDR2 YNNKEL (reference sequence). The V end lost 1 base, the J end lost 3 bases, and 12 bases lay between the germline ends. DNA of the CDR3: TGTGCCAGCAGCCAAGTCGGGGTGGGGGACACTGAAGCTTTCTTT. It is translated as CASSQVGVGDTEAFF.